The 9 T cell receptor beta chains below were found in one sample sequenced in a study of blood T cell repertoires in COVID-19. This table comes from immunoSEQ multiplex PCR, and its TCRdb copy is limited to in-frame clones, with some not included. The repertoire has some 180,000 clones, about 80% of them found once; the top ten carry roughly an eighth. Sample: PBMCs or T cells enriched from blood (not recorded which). These receptor sequences come from a man aged 60 to 75 who had been exposed to COVID-19.

The chain employs TRBV6-5 and TRBJ1-2, with TRBD1 identical over 7 bases. Trimming cost V 5 bases and J 5 bases; bases outside gene matches: 8. The CDR3 loop spans 14 amino acids. Per germline, CDR1 MNHEY and CDR2 SVGAGI. The CDR3 sequence is CASSPTRGSYGYTF. The CDR3 DNA reads TGTGCCAGCAGTCCAACCAGGGGGTCTTATGGCTACACCTTC.

The V call is TRBV29-1, the J call TRBJ2-7; 8 bases are a match to TRBD2. The J segment lost 4 bases and the V segment lost 6 bases, leaving 11 bases of the junction unmatched. The V gene's germline CDR1 is SQVTM and CDR2 ANQGSEA. CDR3 length: 14 residues. As DNA, the CDR3 is TGCAGCGTCGCAACTAGCGGCGTAGGGTACGAGCAGTACTTC. It is translated as CSVATSGVGYEQYF.

V usage is TRBV19 and J usage is TRBJ2-2; tentatively, D is TRBD1 (6 bases). Per the germline V gene, CDR1 is LNHDA and CDR2 is SQIVND (reference sequence). Deletions cut 4 bases from V and 1 base from J, with 10 bases between. This CDR3 has 15 residues. In DNA, the CDR3 is TGTGCCAGTAGTACTGGGACAAGGAACACCGGGGAGCTGTTTTTT. It translates to CASSTGTRNTGELFF.

The chain combines TRBV30 with TRBJ1-1, with D maybe TRBD1 (6 bases). The V and J ends lost 4 bases and 1 base respectively, with 13 bases between them. CDR3 length: 14 residues. Germline V CDR1 and CDR2: GTSNPN, SVGIG (reference sequence). The CDR3 nucleotides read TGTGCCTGGAAGGGGGTCACTTGGAACACTGAAGCTTTCTTT. This encodes CAWKGVTWNTEAFF.

The chain uses TRBV27 and TRBJ2-7; 7 bases match TRBD2. V gave up 7 bases and J gave up 4 bases; unmatched junction bases: 13. Germline CDR1 MNHEY, CDR2 SMNVEV (reference sequence). The CDR3 length is 15 residues. The CDR3 protein is CASTTPGLPLYEQYF. The CDR3 DNA sequence: TGTGCCAGCACCACCCCGGGACTACCCCTTTACGAGCAGTACTTC.

The chain joins TRBV11-3 to TRBJ2-3, with TRBD2 matching 8 bases. CDR1 SGHNT and CDR2 YENEEA come from the germline V gene. The length of the CDR3 is 16 residues. J was trimmed by 0 bases and V by 1 base; bases with no gene match: 3. For the CDR3, the DNA is TGTGCCAGCAGCTTAGTGTCTAGCGGGAGCACAGATACGCAGTATTTT. Protein sequence: CASSLVSSGSTDTQYF.

The chain combines TRBV19 with TRBJ1-5, with D perhaps TRBD1 (5 bases). Germline assignment: CDR1 LNHDA and CDR2 SQIVND (reference sequence). The V gene lost 3 bases and the J gene lost 6 bases, with 15 bases spanning the gap. The CDR3 has 15 residues. CDR3 coding DNA: TGTGCCAGTAGTATCACGGTCGGGGGAGGTCAGCCCCAGCATTTT. Its protein product is CASSITVGGGQPQHF.

V usage is TRBV19 and J usage is TRBJ1-1; perhaps TRBD1 as D (6 bases). The germline V and J ends were trimmed by 4 bases and 5 bases, with 11 bases remaining between them. The CDR3 is 13 amino acids. Germline CDR1 is LNHDA and CDR2 is SQIVND (reference sequence). CDR3 sequence reads: CASSTTGRTEAFF. The DNA for the CDR3 is TGTGCCAGTAGTACTACAGGGCGGACTGAAGCTTTCTTT.

The V and J genes are TRBV30 and TRBJ2-3, with 10 bases lining up with TRBD2. The CDR3 runs to 15 residues. J lost 4 bases, V lost 5 bases, and 9 bases had no gene match. Germline assignment: CDR1 GTSNPN and CDR2 SVGIG (reference sequence). CDR3 coding DNA: TGTGCCTGGGGCATCTTAGCGGGGGGACCAGATACGCAGTATTTT. It is translated as CAWGILAGGPDTQYF.